What follows are 5 T cell receptor beta chains derived from one specimen sequenced in a study of control samples from healthy donors and cancer patients. TCRdb keeps only in-frame clones here, not all; method: immunoSEQ multiplex PCR. Of 80,000 to 100,000 clones listed, 88% are singletons. The specimen sequenced was blood. These receptor sequences come from a man between 25 and 39 years old in good health.

The chain is built from TRBV3-1 (or the pseudogene TRBV3-2) and TRBJ1-6, with D unresolved. The CDR3 runs 13 residues. Germline loops: CDR1 LGHDT, CDR2 YNNKEL (reference sequence). Between the trimmed V and J ends, which lost 0 bases and 8 bases, there was a span of 5 bases. The DNA for the CDR3 is TGTGCCAGCAGCCAAGATCGGGATTCACCCCTCCACTTT. Translation: CASSQDRDSPLHF.

The chain combines TRBV7-3 with TRBJ2-1, with 7 bases matching TRBD1. The CDR3 has 14 amino acids. Trimming cost V 5 bases and J 5 bases; bases outside gene matches: 6. In germline, CDR1 is SGHTA, CDR2 FQGTGA. The CDR3 nucleotides read TGTGCCAGCAGCCCGGGGACAGCACACAATGAGCAGTTCTTC. It is translated as CASSPGTAHNEQFF.

The chain carries TRBV12-3 or TRBV12-4 and TRBJ1-1; a possible D gene is TRBD1 (5 bases). Trimming shortened V by 2 bases and J by 10 bases, and 14 bases separated the two germline ends. The CDR3 has 13 residues. As DNA, the CDR3 is TGTGCCAGCAGTTTAAGGAGGGGCGTGGGAGCTTTCTTT. This translates into CASSLRRGVGAFF.

The chain carries TRBV6-6 and TRBJ2-2, with TRBD1 identical over 7 bases. This CDR3 has 13 amino acids. The junction had 4 bases not matched to a gene; V was cut back by 7 bases and J by 5 bases. The V gene's germline CDR1 is MNHNY and CDR2 SVGAGI (reference sequence). In DNA, the CDR3 is TGTGCCAGCACCCGGGACAGTACCGGGGAGCTGTTTTTT. The encoded protein is CASTRDSTGELFF.

The J gene is TRBJ2-5, the V gene TRBV29-1; possibly TRBD1 or TRBD2 for D (5 bases each). Looked up from germline, CDR1 is SQVTM and CDR2 is ANQGSEA. Trimming removed 7 bases at V and 7 bases at J, with 28 bases between. The CDR3 runs 16 residues. The CDR3 region is CSGHGGSTTRSGTQYF. The CDR3 DNA is TGCAGCGGCCATGGGGGTTCGACAACCCGAAGTGGGACCCAGTACTTC.